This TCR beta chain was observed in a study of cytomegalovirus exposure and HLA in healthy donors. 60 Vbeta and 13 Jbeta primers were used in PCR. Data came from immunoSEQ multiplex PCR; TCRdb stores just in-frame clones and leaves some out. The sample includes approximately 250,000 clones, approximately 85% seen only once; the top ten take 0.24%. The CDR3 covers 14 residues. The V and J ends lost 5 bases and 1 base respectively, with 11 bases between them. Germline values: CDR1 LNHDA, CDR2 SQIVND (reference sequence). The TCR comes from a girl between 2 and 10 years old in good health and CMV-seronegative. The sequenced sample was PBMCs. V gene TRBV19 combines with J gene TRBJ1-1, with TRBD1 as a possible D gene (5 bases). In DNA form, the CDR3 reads TGTGCCAGTAGTTTGGACACCCAGAACACTGAAGCTTTCTTT. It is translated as CASSLDTQNTEAFF.